The entry below gives a single T cell receptor beta chain sequence along with its context. Libraries of TCR beta came from iRepertoire HTBI primers plus Arm-PCR of CDR3 regions. TCRdb reprocessed the multiplex PCR reads with MiXCR, giving one entry per CDR3 protein. This sample has about 450,000 distinct CDR3 sequences, with about a sixth found just once. Stated time point: newly diagnosed GD, antithyroid drugs for less than 3 months. Scientists built the TCR library using RNA that was extracted from PBMCs. The source of the sample is a study of regulatory T cells in long-lasting Graves disease. The V gene lost 0 bases and the J gene lost 2 bases, with 17 bases spanning the gap. The germline CDR1 and CDR2 sequences are SEHNR and FQNEAQ (reference sequence). CDR3 length equals 18 residues. These sequences were also reported in another study, on T cells in Graves' hyperthyroidism and ophthalmopathy. From that study: The model predicted ophthalmopathy a median about 6.6 months before onset.

The receptor was derived from a woman aged 25-40 years with Graves disease. The chain employs TRBV7-9 and TRBJ2-1, with D unclear. The specimen was peripheral blood mononuclear cells (PBMCs), collected at new diagnosis, from a patient treated with antithyroid drugs. In DNA form, the CDR3 reads TGTGCCAGCAGCTTAGCCACCCAAAGATTTCGGGCCTACAATGAGCAGTTCTTC. Its translation: CASSLATQRFRAYNEQFF.